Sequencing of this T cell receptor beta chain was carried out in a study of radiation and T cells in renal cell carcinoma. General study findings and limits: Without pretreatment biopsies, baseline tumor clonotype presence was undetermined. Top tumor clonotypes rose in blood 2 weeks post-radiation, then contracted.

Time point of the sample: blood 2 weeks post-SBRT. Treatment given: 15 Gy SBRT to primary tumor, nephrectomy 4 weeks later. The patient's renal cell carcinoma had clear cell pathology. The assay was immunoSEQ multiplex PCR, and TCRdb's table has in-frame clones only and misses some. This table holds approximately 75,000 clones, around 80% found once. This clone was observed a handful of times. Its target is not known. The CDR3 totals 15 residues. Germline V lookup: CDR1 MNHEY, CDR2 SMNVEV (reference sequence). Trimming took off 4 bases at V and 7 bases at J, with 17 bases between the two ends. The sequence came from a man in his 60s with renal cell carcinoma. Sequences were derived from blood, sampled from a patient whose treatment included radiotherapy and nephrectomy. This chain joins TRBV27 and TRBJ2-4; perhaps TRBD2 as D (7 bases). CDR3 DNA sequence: TGTGCCAGCAGTTATATGGGTCGGGGGGCGAACATTCAGTACTTC. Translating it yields CASSYMGRGANIQYF.